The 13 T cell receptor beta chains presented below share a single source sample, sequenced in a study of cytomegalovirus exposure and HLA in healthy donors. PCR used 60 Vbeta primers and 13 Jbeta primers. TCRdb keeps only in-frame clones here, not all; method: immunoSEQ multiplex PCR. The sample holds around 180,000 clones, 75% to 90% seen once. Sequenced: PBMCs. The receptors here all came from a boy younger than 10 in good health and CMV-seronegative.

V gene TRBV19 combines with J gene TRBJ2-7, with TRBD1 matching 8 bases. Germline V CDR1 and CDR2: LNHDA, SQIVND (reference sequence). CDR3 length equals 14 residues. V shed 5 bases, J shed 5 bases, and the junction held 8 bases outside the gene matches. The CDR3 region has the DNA TGTGCCAGTAGTTCCCCCCAGGGGGCCCACGAGCAGTACTTC. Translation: CASSSPQGAHEQYF.

The CDR3 DNA follows: TGCGCCAGCAGCTCGACAGGGGGCAAGTCTGGGGCCAACGTCCTGACTTTC. As protein: CASSSTGGKSGANVLTF. This chain uses TRBV5-1 with TRBJ2-6; 10 bases align to TRBD1. Trimming cost V 3 bases and J 1 base; bases outside gene matches: 4. The germline gives CDR1 SGHRS, CDR2 YFSETQ. The CDR3 has 17 residues. Drawing the rest from reference TRBV5-1 and TRBJ2-6, the complete variable domain is KAGVTQTPRYLIKTRGQQVTLSCSPISGHRSVSWYQQTPGQGLQFLFEYFSETQRNKGNFPGRFSGRQFSNSRSEMNVSTLELGDSALYLCASSSTGGKSGANVLTFGAGSRLTVL.

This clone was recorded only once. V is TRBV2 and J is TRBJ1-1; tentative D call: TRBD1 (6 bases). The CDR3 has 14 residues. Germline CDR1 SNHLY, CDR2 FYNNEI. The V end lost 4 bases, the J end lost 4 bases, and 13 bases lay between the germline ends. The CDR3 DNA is TGTGCCAGCAGTGCGGGGGGGGCGATCACTGAAGCTTTCTTT. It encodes CASSAGGAITEAFF.

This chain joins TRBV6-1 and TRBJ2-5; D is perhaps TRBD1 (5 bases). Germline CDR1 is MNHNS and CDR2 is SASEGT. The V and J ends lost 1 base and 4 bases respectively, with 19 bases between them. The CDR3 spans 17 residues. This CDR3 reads CASSEVERTPPRETQYF. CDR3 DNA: TGTGCCAGCAGTGAAGTGGAGAGGACACCCCCAAGAGAGACCCAGTACTTC.

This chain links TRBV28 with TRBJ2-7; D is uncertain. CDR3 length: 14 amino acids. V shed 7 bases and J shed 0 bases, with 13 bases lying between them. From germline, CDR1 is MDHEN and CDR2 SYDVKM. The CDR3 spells CASTPDQVSYEQYF. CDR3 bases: TGTGCCAGCACCCCCGACCAGGTCTCCTACGAGCAGTACTTC.

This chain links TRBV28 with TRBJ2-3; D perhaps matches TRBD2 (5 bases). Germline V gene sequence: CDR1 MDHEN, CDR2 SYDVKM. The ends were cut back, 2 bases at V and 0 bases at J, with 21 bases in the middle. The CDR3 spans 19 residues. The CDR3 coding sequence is TGTGCCAGCAGTTTAACCCTAGGCGCGCGGGTCGCTAGCACAGATACGCAGTATTTT. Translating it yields CASSLTLGARVASTDTQYF. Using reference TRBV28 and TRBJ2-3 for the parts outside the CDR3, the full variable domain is DVKVTQSSRYLVKRTGEKVFLECVQDMDHENMFWYRQDPGLGLRLIYFSYDVKMKEKGDIPEGYSVSREKKERFSLILESASTNQTSMYLCASSLTLGARVASTDTQYFGPGTRLTVL.

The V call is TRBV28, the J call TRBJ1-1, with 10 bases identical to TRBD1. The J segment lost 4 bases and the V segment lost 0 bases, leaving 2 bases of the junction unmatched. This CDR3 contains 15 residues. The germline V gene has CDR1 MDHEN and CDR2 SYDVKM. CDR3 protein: CASSLWRQGATEAFF. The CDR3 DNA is TGTGCCAGCAGTTTATGGAGACAGGGGGCCACTGAAGCTTTCTTT.

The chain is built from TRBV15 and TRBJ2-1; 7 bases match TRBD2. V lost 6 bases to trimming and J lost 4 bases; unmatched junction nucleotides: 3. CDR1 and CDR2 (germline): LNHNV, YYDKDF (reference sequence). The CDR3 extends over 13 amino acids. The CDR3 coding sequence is TGTGCCACCAGGGCGGGACTATACAATGAGCAGTTCTTC. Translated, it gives CATRAGLYNEQFF.

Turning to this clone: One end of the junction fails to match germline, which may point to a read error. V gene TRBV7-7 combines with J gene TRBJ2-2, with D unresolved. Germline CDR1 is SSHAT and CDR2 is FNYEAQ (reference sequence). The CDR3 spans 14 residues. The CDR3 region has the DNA TGTGCTAGCAGCTTATCCCTGAACACCGGGGAGCTGTTTTTT. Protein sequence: CASSLSLNTGELFF.

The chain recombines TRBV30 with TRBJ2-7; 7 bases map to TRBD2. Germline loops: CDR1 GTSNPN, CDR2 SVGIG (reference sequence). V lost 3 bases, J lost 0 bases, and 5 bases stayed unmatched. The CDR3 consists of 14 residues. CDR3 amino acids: CAWSPGGSSYEQYF. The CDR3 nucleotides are TGTGCCTGGAGCCCGGGCGGGAGCTCCTACGAGCAGTACTTC.

CDR3 region: CASSEKRIYNSPLHF. The CDR3 DNA is TGTGCCAGCAGTGAAAAGCGTATCTATAATTCACCCCTCCACTTT. This rearrangement joins TRBV6-1 to TRBJ1-6, with D hard to call. CDR3 size: 15 residues. The germline gives CDR1 MNHNS, CDR2 SASEGT. V shed 2 bases and J shed 3 bases, with 8 bases lying between them.

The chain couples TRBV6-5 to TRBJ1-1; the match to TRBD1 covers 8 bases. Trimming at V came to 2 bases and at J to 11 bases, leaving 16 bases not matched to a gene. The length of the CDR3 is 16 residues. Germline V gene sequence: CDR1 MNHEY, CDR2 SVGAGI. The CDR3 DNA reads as TGTGCCAGCAGTTACGGCACGGACAGGGCGGGTCTTTATGCTTTCTTT. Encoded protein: CASSYGTDRAGLYAFF.

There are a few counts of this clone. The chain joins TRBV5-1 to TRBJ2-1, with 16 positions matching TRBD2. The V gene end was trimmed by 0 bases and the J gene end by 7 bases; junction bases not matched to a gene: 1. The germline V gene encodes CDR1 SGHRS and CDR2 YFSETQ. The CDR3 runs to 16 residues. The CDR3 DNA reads TGCGCCAGCAGCTTGGGGGGACTAGCGGGAGGGAATGAGCAGTTCTTC. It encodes CASSLGGLAGGNEQFF.